A single sample is the source of the 22 T cell receptor beta chains below, sequenced in a study of T cells in localized non-small cell lung cancer. The assay was immunoSEQ multiplex PCR, and TCRdb's table has in-frame clones only and misses some. The sample lists tens of thousands of clones, 65% to 85% occurring once. The sample consisted of peripheral blood, taken before any cancer treatment. The source is a female donor over 55 with stage I lung adenocarcinoma.

This chain uses TRBV4-2 with TRBJ2-5, with a possible D match to TRBD2 (6 bases). Germline V CDR1 and CDR2: LGHNA, YNFKEQ. The length of the CDR3 is 14 residues. V lost 0 bases and J lost 5, with 10 bases in between. The CDR3 protein is CASSQETRSETQYF. The CDR3 coding sequence is TGTGCCAGCAGCCAAGAGACTAGATCCGAGACCCAGTACTTC.

This rearrangement joins TRBV7-3 to TRBJ2-7, with D possibly TRBD2 on 6 matching bases. Germline CDR1 reads SGHTA; CDR2 reads FQGTGA. V lost 5 bases to trimming and J lost 8 bases, with 22 bases between them. The CDR3 spans 15 residues. The DNA of the CDR3 is TGTGCCAGCAGCGAACAGGCCGGCGGGAAAGCTAAGCAGTACTTC. Residues: CASSEQAGGKAKQYF.

This clone turned up a few times. This chain connects TRBV5-6 to TRBJ2-1; TRBD2 is a possible D gene (5 bases). Between the trimmed V and J ends, which lost 7 bases and 9 bases, there was a span of 20 bases. CDR3 length: 14 amino acids. The V gene's germline CDR1 is SGHDT and CDR2 YYEEEE. CDR3 residues: CASLGQTLRGEQFF. The CDR3 DNA reads as TGTGCCAGCCTAGGGCAGACTCTTCGGGGTGAGCAGTTCTTC. The full variable domain, rest sourced from reference TRBV5-6 and TRBJ2-1, is DAGVTQSPTHLIKTRGQQVTLRCSPKSGHDTVSWYQQALGQGPQFIFQYYEEEERQRGNFPDRFSGHQFPNYSSELNVNALLLGDSALYLCASLGQTLRGEQFFGPGTRLTVL.

The chain couples TRBV7-2 to TRBJ2-3; D remains unclear. Germline V gives CDR1 SGHTA, CDR2 FQGNSA. The V end lost 5 bases, the J end lost 10 bases, and 22 bases lay between the germline ends. The CDR3 loop spans 15 amino acids. CDR3 sequence: CASSNLGPFLGAQYF. DNA of the CDR3: TGTGCCAGCAGCAACCTCGGACCGTTCTTAGGAGCGCAGTATTTT.

In regard to this clone: One end of the junction does not line up with germline, which may come from a read error. CDR3 residues: CASSLRQGTAAFF. In DNA, the CDR3 is TGTGCCAGCAGCCTTCGACAGGGAACTGCAGCTTTCTTT. The V gene is TRBV11-2, the J gene TRBJ1-1; TRBD1 aligns across 7 bases. Germline V gives CDR1 SGHAT, CDR2 FQNNGV. CDR3 size: 13 residues.

This clone was counted only a few times. The chain employs TRBV7-9 and TRBJ2-2; D is unclear. The germline V gene encodes CDR1 SEHNR and CDR2 FQNEAQ (reference sequence). Deletions cut 5 bases from V and 2 bases from J, with 6 bases between. The CDR3 has 13 residues. The CDR3 is CASSTSNTGELFF. The CDR3, as DNA: TGTGCCAGCAGCACATCTAACACCGGGGAGCTGTTTTTT.

The chain carries TRBV2 and TRBJ1-1; the D is unclear. V lost 5 bases to trimming and J lost 7 bases, with 11 bases between them. The CDR3 length is 12 residues. Per the germline V gene, CDR1 is SNHLY and CDR2 is FYNNEI. This chain's CDR3 is CASSKGADEAFF. The CDR3, as DNA: TGTGCCAGCAGTAAGGGAGCGGATGAAGCTTTCTTT.

This rearrangement joins TRBV19 to TRBJ2-1; D is perhaps TRBD1 (5 bases). Germline loops: CDR1 LNHDA, CDR2 SQIVND (reference sequence). Trimming removed 8 bases from V and 7 bases from J, with 12 bases in between. The CDR3 is 12 amino acids. The CDR3 spells CASFLQGNEQFF. CDR3 sequence (DNA): TGTGCCAGTTTCCTCCAGGGAAATGAGCAGTTCTTC.

This clone was seen only a few times. The gene calls are TRBV7-2 and TRBJ2-5, with no clear D. The CDR3 has 14 residues. Germline-derived CDR1 and CDR2 are SGHTA and FQGNSA. Trimming removed 0 bases at V and 9 bases at J, with 14 bases between. CDR3 sequence reads: CASSLAELVSAQYF. In DNA form, the CDR3 reads TGTGCCAGCAGCTTAGCTGAGCTAGTCTCCGCCCAGTACTTC.

This chain uses TRBV6-6 with TRBJ1-5, with TRBD1 identical over 9 bases. The CDR3 is 15 residues long. Germline CDR1 reads MNHNY; CDR2 reads SVGAGI (reference sequence). The V and J ends lost 6 bases and 5 bases, in that order; junction bases with no gene match: 8. This chain's CDR3 is CASRSRQGDYQPQHF. CDR3 nucleotides: TGTGCCAGCAGAAGCAGACAGGGGGATTATCAGCCCCAGCATTTT.

This sequence joins TRBV5-1 and TRBJ2-7; D remains unclear. CDR1 is SGHRS and CDR2 is YFSETQ in the germline V gene. V lost 3 bases and J 3 bases, leaving 4 bases between the germline ends. The CDR3 spans 11 residues. The CDR3 here is CASSSNYEQYF. DNA for the CDR3: TGCGCCAGCAGCTCTAACTACGAGCAGTACTTC.

This chain links TRBV7-8 with TRBJ2-3, with 8 bases identical to TRBD2. V gave up 1 base and J gave up 3 bases; unmatched junction bases: 6. Germline lookup yields CDR1 SGHVS and CDR2 FQNEAQ. The CDR3 length is 16 residues. The CDR3 loop reads CASSLVAGGLTDTQYF. CDR3 DNA sequence: TGTGCCAGCAGCTTAGTGGCGGGAGGTCTGACAGATACGCAGTATTTT.

This chain connects TRBV30 to TRBJ1-4, with unresolved D. This CDR3 spans 13 amino acids. The V end lost 8 bases, the J end lost 3 bases, and 13 bases lay between the germline ends. The germline V gene encodes CDR1 GTSNPN and CDR2 SVGIG (reference sequence). CDR3 region: CAGFQHSNEKLFF. The CDR3 DNA reads as TGTGCCGGATTTCAGCATTCTAATGAAAAACTGTTTTTT. Complete variable domain (other parts from reference TRBV30 and TRBJ1-4): SQTIHQWPATLVQPVGSPLSLECTVEGTSNPNLYWYRQAAGRGLQLLFYSVGIGQISSEVPQNLSASRPQDRQFILSSKKLLLSDSGFYLCAGFQHSNEKLFFGSGTQLSVL.

This chain connects TRBV15 to TRBJ2-7, with unresolved D. Germline V lookup: CDR1 LNHNV, CDR2 YYDKDF (reference sequence). There are 14 residues in the CDR3. Trimming took off 1 base at V and 0 bases at J, with 7 bases between the two ends. The CDR3 nucleotides read TGTGCCACCAGCAGAGGGGCGAGCTCCTACGAGCAGTACTTC. Its protein is CATSRGASSYEQYF. Full variable domain (remainder filled in from reference TRBV15 and TRBJ2-7): DAMVIQNPRYQVTQFGKPVTLSCSQTLNHNVMYWYQQKSSQAPKLLFHYYDKDFNNEADTPDNFQSRRPNTSFCFLDIRSPGLGDTAMYLCATSRGASSYEQYFGPGTRLTVT.

The chain has TRBV19 and TRBJ1-4; weak D call: TRBD1 (6 bases). This CDR3 spans 15 amino acids. Germline CDR1 reads LNHDA; CDR2 reads SQIVND (reference sequence). Deletions cut 3 bases from V and 5 bases from J, with 13 bases between. This CDR3 is CASSMGHSGNEKLFF. The DNA for the CDR3 is TGTGCCAGTAGTATGGGACACTCCGGGAATGAAAAACTGTTTTTT.

Points on this clone: Different DNA sequences within this sample yield the same CDR3. This chain joins TRBV19 and TRBJ1-1; D unclear. Germline CDR1 and CDR2: LNHDA and SQIVND (reference sequence). This CDR3 contains 14 residues. Trimming removed 7 bases at V and 1 base at J, with 13 bases between. DNA for the CDR3: TGTGCCAGTACCCCTTTGAGGGAGAACACTGAAGCTTTCTTT. This gives the protein CASTPLRENTEAFF.

V usage is TRBV19 and J usage is TRBJ2-7, with TRBD1 matching 9 bases. Germline V gene sequence: CDR1 LNHDA, CDR2 SQIVND (reference sequence). Germline trimming cut 3 bases from V and 2 bases from J; bases unmatched to any gene: 5. The CDR3 spans 15 residues. DNA of the CDR3: TGTGCCAGTAGTATCGGGACAGGGAACACCTACGAGCAGTACTTC. Its translation: CASSIGTGNTYEQYF. The complete variable domain, with remaining parts taken from reference TRBV19 and TRBJ2-7, reads DGGITQSPKYLFRKEGQNVTLSCEQNLNHDAMYWYRQDPGQGLRLIYYSQIVNDFQKGDIAEGYSVSREKKESFPLTVTSAQKNPTAFYLCASSIGTGNTYEQYFGPGTRLTVT.

This clone was picked up a small number of times. The J gene is TRBJ2-1, the V gene TRBV11-2, with 7 bases that match TRBD1. The CDR3 length is 13 residues. Trimming cost V 7 bases and J 12 bases; bases outside gene matches: 12. CDR1 is SGHAT, CDR2 FQNNGV, per germline. The CDR3 coding sequence is TGTGCCAGCAAGGGGGCTACGCAACGGAGGCAGTTCTTC. Amino acids: CASKGATQRRQFF.

The chain joins TRBV2 to TRBJ2-4, with 10 bases aligning to TRBD2. V lost 5 bases to trimming and J lost 2 bases; unmatched junction nucleotides: 6. CDR3 length: 16 amino acids. Germline V gene lookup returns CDR1 SNHLY and CDR2 FYNNEI. CDR3 in amino acids: CASSKTSGVTKNIQYF. The CDR3 DNA reads as TGTGCCAGCAGTAAAACTAGCGGGGTGACCAAAAACATTCAGTACTTC. Full variable domain (outside the CDR3, taken from reference TRBV2 and TRBJ2-4): EPEVTQTPSHQVTQMGQEVILRCVPISNHLYFYWYRQILGQKVEFLVSFYNNEISEKSEIFDDQFSVERPDGSNFTLKIRSTKLEDSAMYFCASSKTSGVTKNIQYFGAGTRLSVL.

The rearrangement links TRBV5-4 to TRBJ1-3; no firm D call. Germline values: CDR1 SGHNT, CDR2 YYREEE (reference sequence). Trimming removed 4 bases at V and 0 bases at J, with 11 bases between. The CDR3 spans 15 residues. For the CDR3, the DNA is TGTGCCAGCAGCGAAGCAGTTAACTCTGGAAACACCATATATTTT. It translates to CASSEAVNSGNTIYF.

The rearrangement joins TRBV6-6 to TRBJ1-2; 12 bases align to TRBD1. J was trimmed by 4 bases and V by 11 bases; bases with no gene match: 8. CDR1 is MNHNY and CDR2 is SVGAGI in the germline V gene (reference sequence). The CDR3 runs 14 residues. The CDR3 loop is CAGRDRGRVYGYTF. Here the CDR3 DNA reads TGTGCCGGCCGGGACAGGGGGCGAGTCTATGGCTACACCTTC.

V usage is TRBV5-4 and J usage is TRBJ1-1; tentative D call: TRBD1 (5 bases). The CDR3 length is 17 residues. Between the trimmed V and J ends, which lost 0 bases and 4 bases, there was a span of 19 bases. Germline values: CDR1 SGHNT, CDR2 YYREEE (reference sequence). In DNA, the CDR3 is TGTGCCAGCAGCTTGGGGAGGAGGGTATGGGGGAGCACTGAAGCTTTCTTT. Translating gives CASSLGRRVWGSTEAFF.